The 25 T cell receptor beta chains below come from one sample, sequenced in a study of radiation and T cells in renal cell carcinoma. Assay used: immunoSEQ multiplex PCR; TCRdb lists only in-frame clones, some missing. Among 15,000 to 20,000 clones listed, under 55% were seen once. Treatment meaning: 15 Gy SBRT to primary tumor, nephrectomy 4 weeks later. The sample was tumor tissue, taken from a patient whose treatment included radiotherapy and nephrectomy. These receptors were obtained from a middle-aged man with renal cell carcinoma.

This CDR3 is CASSPESRGDTQYF. In DNA, the CDR3 is TGTGCCAGCAGCCCTGAAAGCAGGGGGGATACGCAGTATTTT. This rearrangement joins TRBV7-9 to TRBJ2-3, with 7 bases aligning to TRBD1. V lost 5 bases and J lost 6; bases outside the gene matches: 8. From germline, CDR1 is SEHNR and CDR2 FQNEAQ (reference sequence). CDR3 length equals 14 residues.

This clone has a handful of counts. The chain carries TRBV7-9 and TRBJ2-1; 9 nucleotides agree with TRBD2. The CDR3 is made up of 14 amino acids. Germline values: CDR1 SEHNR, CDR2 FQNEAQ (reference sequence). The ends lost 5 bases at V and 8 bases at J; junction bases unmatched: 7. The CDR3 region has the DNA TGTGCCAGCAGCGGCCCTAGCGGGACGGATGAGCAGTTCTTC. Protein: CASSGPSGTDEQFF.

V gene TRBV28 combines with J gene TRBJ2-2, with D tentatively TRBD2 (6 bases). There are 13 residues in the CDR3. The V end lost 6 bases, the J end lost 5 bases, and 10 bases lay between the germline ends. CDR1 and CDR2 (germline): MDHEN, SYDVKM. The CDR3 loop is CASSYGGTGELFF. The CDR3 nucleotides are TGTGCCAGCAGCTACGGGGGTACCGGGGAGCTGTTTTTT.

This sequence joins TRBV29-1 and TRBJ1-1; no reliable D call. The CDR3 has 14 amino acids. V lost 1 base and J lost 6, with 15 bases in between. The germline gives CDR1 SQVTM, CDR2 ANQGSEA. CDR3 protein: CSVEAHEGLAEAFF. In DNA form, the CDR3 reads TGCAGCGTTGAAGCTCACGAGGGTCTCGCTGAAGCTTTCTTT.

The chain combines TRBV19 with TRBJ2-2; possible D gene TRBD1, 5 bases. Trimming took 7 bases from V and 0 from J, leaving 12 bases between them. CDR1 and CDR2 (germline): LNHDA, SQIVND (reference sequence). The CDR3 loop spans 15 amino acids. The CDR3 nucleotides read TGTGCCAGTATGGGTGGGGCAACGAACACCGGGGAGCTGTTTTTT. Translation: CASMGGATNTGELFF.

The table lists this clone with a count of one. The rearrangement joins TRBV5-4 to TRBJ1-6, with 8 positions matching TRBD1. V shed 4 bases and J 8 bases; nucleotides not matched to a gene: 11. The V gene's germline CDR1 is SGHNT and CDR2 YYREEE (reference sequence). The CDR3 spans 16 residues. DNA for the CDR3: TGTGCCAGCAGCATCGGACAGGGCGATTTGGATTCACCCCTCCACTTT. This gives the protein CASSIGQGDLDSPLHF.

V gene TRBV2 combines with J gene TRBJ2-7; tentative D call: TRBD2 (7 bases). This CDR3 has 15 residues. V was trimmed by 4 bases and J by 2 bases, leaving 15 bases between them. Per germline, CDR1 SNHLY and CDR2 FYNNEI. The CDR3 protein is CASSVTGGPTYEQYF. CDR3 coding DNA: TGTGCCAGCAGTGTTACCGGGGGGCCCACCTACGAGCAGTACTTC.

The chain's CDR3 is CASKEYNEQFF. In DNA form, the CDR3 reads TGTGCCAGCAAGGAGTACAATGAGCAGTTCTTC. The genes are TRBV2 and TRBJ2-1, with D uncertain. The germline CDR1 and CDR2 sequences are SNHLY and FYNNEI. Deletions cut 7 bases from V and 4 bases from J, with 5 bases between. This CDR3 comprises 11 residues.

This chain joins TRBV10-1 and TRBJ2-3; 12 nucleotides match TRBD2. CDR3 length: 15 amino acids. V shed 4 bases, J shed 2 bases, and the junction held 1 base outside the gene matches. Germline CDR1 reads WNHNN; CDR2 reads SYGVQD (reference sequence). This chain's CDR3 is CASSGLAGDTDTQYF. As DNA, the CDR3 is TGCGCCAGCAGTGGACTAGCGGGAGACACAGATACGCAGTATTTT.

This clone was found a few times. The chain is built from TRBV18 and TRBJ1-5, with D hard to call. V lost 2 bases, J lost 0 bases, and 2 bases lay in between. The CDR3 consists of 13 residues. Germline values: CDR1 KGHSH, CDR2 LQKENI. DNA of the CDR3: TGTGCCAGCTCACCAGATAGCAATCAGCCCCAGCATTTT. It specifies CASSPDSNQPQHF.

The V gene is TRBV5-8, the J gene TRBJ1-1; perhaps TRBD1 as D (5 bases). CDR1 is SGHTS, CDR2 YDEGEE, per germline. CDR3 length equals 16 residues. Trimming stripped 2 bases from V and 3 bases from J, with 17 bases between. The CDR3 loop is CASSFRSSGRDTEAFF. The CDR3 DNA sequence: TGTGCCAGCAGCTTTAGGTCCTCGGGGCGCGACACTGAAGCTTTCTTT.

The chain links TRBV7-9 to TRBJ1-5; D is possibly TRBD1 (5 bases). V lost 1 base and J 6 bases, leaving 7 bases between the germline ends. Germline assignment: CDR1 SEHNR and CDR2 FQNEAQ (reference sequence). The CDR3 length is 13 residues. CDR3 sequence (DNA): TGTGCCAGCAGCTTAGGGGGGTCTCAGCCCCAGCATTTT. Residues: CASSLGGSQPQHF.

The table lists this clone with a few counts. CDR3 coding DNA: TGTGCCAGTAGTATATCAGGCACCCTTGACTATGGCTACACCTTC. Translated, it gives CASSISGTLDYGYTF. The V call is TRBV19, the J call TRBJ1-2; D gene uncertain. Trimming pared 2 bases from V and 3 bases from J, leaving 13 bases between. CDR3 length equals 15 residues. Per the germline V gene, CDR1 is LNHDA and CDR2 is SQIVND (reference sequence). The full variable domain, completed using reference TRBV19 and TRBJ1-2, is DGGITQSPKYLFRKEGQNVTLSCEQNLNHDAMYWYRQDPGQGLRLIYYSQIVNDFQKGDIAEGYSVSREKKESFPLTVTSAQKNPTAFYLCASSISGTLDYGYTFGSGTRLTVV.

In its sample, this clone was seen a few times. The chain recombines TRBV28 with TRBJ1-1; D not resolved. The CDR3 totals 15 residues. V lost 7 bases, J lost 0 bases, and 15 bases lay in between. Germline lookup yields CDR1 MDHEN and CDR2 SYDVKM. The CDR3 region has the DNA TGTGCCAGCACCGGGCAAAGTTTAGTGAACACTGAAGCTTTCTTT. This encodes CASTGQSLVNTEAFF.

The chain couples TRBV7-9 to TRBJ2-7, with D tentatively TRBD1 (5 bases). V gave up 4 bases and J gave up 2 bases, with 9 bases separating them. Germline V gene data show CDR1 as SEHNR and CDR2 as FQNEAQ (reference sequence). The CDR3 extends over 13 amino acids. DNA for the CDR3: TGTGCCAGCAGCTCCAGACAGCCCTACGAGCAGTACTTC. This gives the protein CASSSRQPYEQYF.

This clone has more than one count but fewer than ten. In DNA form, the CDR3 reads TGTGCCAGCTCAGGGACGGAGGGTAGCACAGATACGCAGTATTTT. Its protein is CASSGTEGSTDTQYF. This rearrangement joins TRBV18 to TRBJ2-3, with D perhaps matching TRBD2 (6 bases). Per germline, CDR1 KGHSH and CDR2 LQKENI. Trimming removed 5 bases at V and 0 bases at J, with 12 bases between. The length of the CDR3 is 15 residues.

V and J are TRBV9 and TRBJ2-1, with D hard to call. V was trimmed by 3 bases and J by 1 base, leaving 8 bases between them. CDR1 and CDR2 (germline): SGDLS, YYNGEE. The CDR3 spans 14 residues. The CDR3 sequence: CASSGVLSYNEQFF. The CDR3 DNA follows: TGTGCCAGCAGCGGGGTACTGTCCTACAATGAGCAGTTCTTC.

This chain joins TRBV13 and TRBJ2-2; perhaps D is TRBD1 or TRBD2 (6 bases each). Trimming shortened V by 10 bases and J by 7 bases, and 16 bases separated the two germline ends. CDR1 and CDR2 (germline): PRHDT, FYEKMQ (reference sequence). The CDR3 has 13 amino acids. In DNA, the CDR3 is TGTGCCACCGACTTAGGGGGGCGCGGGGAGCTGTTTTTT. Protein: CATDLGGRGELFF.

This clone showed up just once. V gene TRBV12-2 combines with J gene TRBJ2-7; no check of the table's D call, TRBD2, against the DNA was made. TRBV12-2 is recorded as a pseudogene. The CDR3 is 11 amino acids. The CDR3: CAGRLNSEQYF. In DNA form, the CDR3 reads TGTGCAGGTAGACTCAACTCCGAGCAGTACTTC.

The chain employs TRBV30 and TRBJ2-5; D gene unclear. Germline CDR1 GTSNPN, CDR2 SVGIG (reference sequence). The V and J ends lost 2 bases and 4 bases respectively, with 5 bases between them. The CDR3 extends over 11 amino acids. The CDR3 is CAWSSRETQYF. The CDR3 DNA is TGTGCCTGGAGTTCGAGAGAGACCCAGTACTTC.

This clone was picked up a small number of times. The rearrangement links TRBV7-9 to TRBJ2-7; TRBD1 is a possible D gene (6 bases). V shed 0 bases and J shed 8 bases, with 11 bases lying between them. The CDR3 sequence is 13 residues long. CDR1 SEHNR and CDR2 FQNEAQ come from the germline V gene (reference sequence). The CDR3 spells CASSLALGAKQYF. The CDR3, as DNA: TGTGCCAGCAGCTTAGCGCTGGGGGCAAAGCAGTACTTC.

This clone came up many times. The chain joins TRBV19 to TRBJ1-6; D unresolved. The CDR3 totals 12 residues. Trimming left V 5 bases short and J 7 bases short, with 6 bases between. Germline assignment: CDR1 LNHDA and CDR2 SQIVND (reference sequence). The CDR3 loop reads CASSDKNSPLHF. The CDR3 coding sequence is TGTGCCAGTAGTGACAAGAATTCACCCCTCCACTTT. The full variable domain, with the rest looked up from reference TRBV19 and TRBJ1-6, is DGGITQSPKYLFRKEGQNVTLSCEQNLNHDAMYWYRQDPGQGLRLIYYSQIVNDFQKGDIAEGYSVSREKKESFPLTVTSAQKNPTAFYLCASSDKNSPLHFGNGTRLTVT.

This clone was observed a few times. The chain combines TRBV28 with TRBJ2-2; perhaps TRBD2 as D (6 bases). V was shortened by 8 bases and J by 7 bases, with 23 bases between the two germline ends. The CDR3 contains 16 residues. CDR1 is MDHEN, CDR2 SYDVKM, per germline. The CDR3 DNA is TGTGCCAGCGGAATCCTTTGGAGGGGCGCTTTCGGGGAGCTGTTTTTT. Its protein product is CASGILWRGAFGELFF. The full variable domain, in which reference TRBV28 and TRBJ2-2 provide the parts outside the CDR3, is DVKVTQSSRYLVKRTGEKVFLECVQDMDHENMFWYRQDPGLGLRLIYFSYDVKMKEKGDIPEGYSVSREKKERFSLILESASTNQTSMYLCASGILWRGAFGELFFGEGSRLTVL.

This rearrangement joins TRBV5-4 to TRBJ2-2; 7 bases are a match to TRBD2. Germline V lookup: CDR1 SGHNT, CDR2 YYREEE (reference sequence). V lost 4 bases, J lost 4 bases, and 7 bases stayed unmatched. The CDR3 is 15 amino acids. The DNA for the CDR3 is TGTGCCAGCAGCACGGGGGGTCCTACCACCGGGGAGCTGTTTTTT. Its protein product is CASSTGGPTTGELFF.

V and J are TRBV19 and TRBJ2-1; a possible D gene is TRBD1 (6 bases). The V end was cut by 1 base, the J end by 10 bases, with 17 bases between. The germline V gene encodes CDR1 LNHDA and CDR2 SQIVND (reference sequence). This CDR3 spans 15 amino acids. The CDR3 region is CASSIVGIRRGEQFF. The CDR3 DNA sequence: TGTGCCAGTAGTATAGTAGGGATCAGAAGGGGGGAGCAGTTCTTC.